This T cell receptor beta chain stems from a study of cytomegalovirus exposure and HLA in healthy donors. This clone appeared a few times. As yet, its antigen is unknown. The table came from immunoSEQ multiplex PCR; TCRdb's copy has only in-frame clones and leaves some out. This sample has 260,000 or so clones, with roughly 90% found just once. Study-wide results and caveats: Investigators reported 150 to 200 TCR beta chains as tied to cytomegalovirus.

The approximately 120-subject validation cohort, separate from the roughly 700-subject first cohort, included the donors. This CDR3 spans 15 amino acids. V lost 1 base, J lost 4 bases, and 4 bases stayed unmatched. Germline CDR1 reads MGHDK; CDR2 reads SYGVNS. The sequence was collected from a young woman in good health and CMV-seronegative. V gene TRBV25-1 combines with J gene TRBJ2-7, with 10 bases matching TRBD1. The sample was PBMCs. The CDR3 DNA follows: TGTGCCAGCAGTGAATCGGGACAGGGGAATTACGAGCAGTACTTC. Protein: CASSESGQGNYEQYF.